The 25 T cell receptor beta chains in this list originate from one sample, sequenced in a study of early T cells in non-severe SARS-CoV-2 infection. From the 5' RACE reads, TCRdb called clonotypes with MiXCR, one entry per CDR3 protein. Of about 83,000 distinct CDR3 sequences in the sample, about 10% were seen once. This sample comprised whole blood, obtained at baseline. The receptors here all came from an adult who was a healthcare worker with PCR-confirmed SARS-CoV-2 infection or an uninfected control (not recorded which).

In its sample, this clonotype was seen many times. The chain has TRBV20-1 and TRBJ2-7; maybe TRBD2 (5 bases). Germline CDR1 and CDR2: DFQATT and SNEGSKA (reference sequence). The CDR3 runs to 15 residues. Trimming stripped 5 bases from V and 6 bases from J, with 23 bases between. The CDR3 DNA reads TGCAGTGCTGGCCCCCTAGGAGGTTACTGGTCCGAGCAGTACTTC. Translated, it gives CSAGPLGGYWSEQYF.

This clonotype showed up many times. The chain links TRBV29-1 to TRBJ2-3; D may be TRBD2 (5 bases). This CDR3 contains 15 residues. V dropped 8 bases and J dropped 0 bases, with 18 bases sitting between them. The germline CDR1 and CDR2 sequences are SQVTM and ANQGSEA. The CDR3 bases are TGCAGCCCCGGCGGGCACCTCTTTAGCACAGATACGCAGTATTTT. Translation gives CSPGGHLFSTDTQYF.

This clonotype was recorded many times. The chain combines TRBV25-1 with TRBJ1-1; D call uncertain. CDR3 length: 12 residues. Germline assignment: CDR1 MGHDK and CDR2 SYGVNS. Trimming removed 1 base from V and 4 bases from J, with 4 bases in between. The CDR3 DNA sequence: TGTGCCAGCAGTGAATCGACCACTGAAGCTTTCTTT. This translates into CASSESTTEAFF.

The genes are TRBV10-2 and TRBJ1-5; the D gene is possibly TRBD1 (5 bases). The CDR3 has 13 amino acids. V lost 6 bases to trimming and J lost 6 bases, with 12 bases between them. CDR1 and CDR2 (germline): WSHSY, SAAADI. CDR3 region: CASSAGSIQPQHF. The DNA for the CDR3 is TGCGCCAGCAGCGCAGGGTCGATTCAGCCCCAGCATTTT.

This clonotype was seen more than once but under ten times. This sequence joins TRBV3-1 and TRBJ1-1; D possibly corresponds to TRBD1 (5 bases). V lost 1 base and J lost 5, with 8 bases in between. CDR1 is LGHDT and CDR2 is YNNKEL in the germline V gene (reference sequence). CDR3 length: 13 residues. The CDR3 protein is CASSQVGGTEAFF. The CDR3 DNA sequence: TGTGCCAGCAGCCAAGTGGGGGGAACTGAAGCTTTCTTT.

CDR3 loop: CASSRGLLGDQPQHF. In nucleotides, the CDR3 is TGCGCCAGCAGTCGTGGACTGCTCGGCGATCAGCCCCAGCATTTT. V gene TRBV4-1 combines with J gene TRBJ1-5; no clear D gene. The V end lost 6 bases, the J end lost 5 bases, and 17 bases lay between the germline ends. CDR1 and CDR2 (germline): MGHRA, YSYEKL. This CDR3 comprises 15 residues.

In this sample, this clonotype turned up a few times. CDR3 residues: CASSYLDWANEQFF. CDR3 bases: TGTGCCAGCAGTTATTTGGACTGGGCGAATGAGCAGTTCTTC. This chain joins TRBV7-2 and TRBJ2-1; D is possibly TRBD2 (5 bases). Trimming pared 6 bases from V and 7 bases from J, leaving 16 bases between. The CDR3 sequence is 14 residues long. Germline loops: CDR1 SGHTA, CDR2 FQGNSA.

This clonotype was observed at least ten times. The chain links TRBV20-1 to TRBJ2-1, with D perhaps given as TRBD1 or TRBD2 (6 bases each). Trimming cost V 8 bases and J 10 bases, with 15 bases left between them. The CDR3 length is 11 residues. CDR1 and CDR2 (germline): DFQATT, SNEGSKA (reference sequence). Here the CDR3 DNA reads TGCAGTACTTCCGGGGGCCTAGAGCAGTTCTTC. It yields the protein CSTSGGLEQFF.

This clonotype was counted ten times or more. The germline gene is not matched at one end of the junction; a read error may be the cause. The gene calls are TRBV5-1 and TRBJ2-5; TRBD1 aligns across 10 bases. The germline gives CDR1 SGHRS, CDR2 YFSETQ. The CDR3 covers 16 residues. As DNA, the CDR3 is TGCGCCGGCAGCCCGAGGGGACAGGGGCTTCTGGAGACCCAGTACTTC. It specifies CAGSPRGQGLLETQYF.

J is TRBJ2-5 and V is TRBV4-1; 9 bases map to TRBD1. The CDR3 totals 18 residues. Per germline, CDR1 MGHRA and CDR2 YSYEKL. V was clipped by 4 bases and J by 0 bases; unmatched bases: 12. CDR3 loop: CASSPHGTGSNDQETQYF. CDR3 sequence (DNA): TGCGCCAGCAGCCCTCACGGGACAGGGTCCAACGACCAAGAGACCCAGTACTTC.

The J gene is TRBJ2-3, the V gene TRBV4-2; 10 nucleotides align to TRBD2. Germline trimming cut 3 bases from V and 4 bases from J; bases unmatched to any gene: 7. Germline V gene data show CDR1 as LGHNA and CDR2 as YNFKEQ. CDR3 length equals 16 residues. Written as DNA, the CDR3 is TGTGCCAGCAGCCAGACGGGACTAGCGTTGGCAGATACGCAGTATTTT. This encodes CASSQTGLALADTQYF.

The chain uses TRBV7-9 and TRBJ1-5, with a tentative D call TRBD1 (6 bases). V was pared by 5 bases and J by 5 bases, with 13 bases between. The CDR3 runs 14 residues. In germline, CDR1 is SEHNR, CDR2 FQNEAQ (reference sequence). The CDR3 region is CASSQNRDDQPQHF. The CDR3 nucleotides read TGTGCCAGCAGCCAGAACAGGGACGATCAGCCCCAGCATTTT. The complete variable domain, with remaining parts taken from reference TRBV7-9 and TRBJ1-5, reads DTGVSQNPRHKITKRGQNVTFRCDPISEHNRLYWYRQTLGQGPEFLTYFQNEAQLEKSRLLSDRFSAERPKGSFSTLEIQRTEQGDSAMYLCASSQNRDDQPQHFGDGTRLSIL.

This clonotype came up many times. The rearrangement joins TRBV6-4 to TRBJ2-7; D gene uncertain. The germline V gene has CDR1 MRHNA and CDR2 SNTAGT. V dropped 7 bases and J dropped 0 bases, with 7 bases sitting between them. This CDR3 has 12 amino acids. CDR3 loop: CASTSASYEQYF. CDR3 in DNA: TGTGCCAGCACCAGCGCCTCCTACGAGCAGTACTTC.

The table lists this clonotype with many counts. The chain joins TRBV12-5 to TRBJ2-7; 8 bases align to TRBD2. Per the germline V gene, CDR1 is LGHNT and CDR2 is FRNRAP. V shed 6 bases, J shed 7 bases, and the junction held 11 bases outside the gene matches. The CDR3 loop spans 14 amino acids. The CDR3 nucleotides are TGTGCTAGTGGACCTGACGGGAGGGCAGGTGAGCAGTACTTC. It codes for CASGPDGRAGEQYF.

This clonotype was seen repeatedly, ten times or more. The V gene is TRBV29-1, the J gene TRBJ1-1, with D hard to call. Deletions cut 7 bases from V and 11 bases from J, with 20 bases between. Germline V gene lookup returns CDR1 SQVTM and CDR2 ANQGSEA. This CDR3 spans 12 amino acids. CDR3 in amino acids: CSARADGVMAFF. The CDR3 DNA sequence: TGCAGCGCTCGGGCGGACGGAGTGATGGCTTTCTTT.

As to this clonotype: This may be a read error: a much more frequent sequence differs by one nucleotide. The conserved closing phenylalanine or tryptophan is absent in this CDR3, likely reflecting a read error. The J gene is TRBJ2-5, the V gene TRBV20-1; the match to TRBD2 covers 10 bases. V dropped 1 base and J dropped 5; count of bases not matched to a gene: 4. CDR1 is DFQATT, CDR2 SNEGSKA, per germline (reference sequence). The CDR3 contains 14 residues. This chain's CDR3 is CSARGLAGVETQYS. CDR3 DNA sequence: TGCAGTGCTAGAGGTCTAGCGGGAGTGGAGACCCAGTACTCC.

This clonotype was seen at least ten times. The V gene is TRBV7-8, the J gene TRBJ2-6; TRBD1 agrees at 8 bases. CDR3 size: 20 residues. The ends lost 5 bases at V and 0 bases at J; junction bases unmatched: 15. Per germline, CDR1 SGHVS and CDR2 FQNEAQ. This chain's CDR3 is CASSPRSLGQGFSGANVLTF. The CDR3, as DNA: TGTGCCAGCAGCCCAAGGAGTCTCGGACAGGGCTTCTCTGGGGCCAACGTCCTGACTTTC.

This clonotype was observed a handful of times. The chain is built from TRBV20-1 and TRBJ1-2; D might be TRBD1 (5 bases). This CDR3 comprises 14 residues. Trimming removed 6 bases from V and 4 bases from J, with 18 bases in between. The V gene's germline CDR1 is DFQATT and CDR2 SNEGSKA (reference sequence). The DNA for the CDR3 is TGCAGTGCCGTCTCCGGGGCCAAGGGCTATGGCTACACCTTC. Translating gives CSAVSGAKGYGYTF.

The rearrangement links TRBV6-1 to TRBJ1-1; no firm D call. V dropped 9 bases and J dropped 0 bases, with 5 bases sitting between them. CDR3 length equals 11 residues. CDR1 and CDR2 from the germline V gene are MNHNS and SASEGT. The CDR3 DNA reads as TGTGCCAGTAGGGTGAACACTGAAGCTTTCTTT. Translating it yields CASRVNTEAFF.

This clonotype was recorded many times. The V and J genes are TRBV24-1 and TRBJ2-3, with TRBD2 matching over 9 bases. The CDR3 totals 16 residues. The germline V gene encodes CDR1 KGHDR and CDR2 SFDVKD. With 5 bases clipped from V and 0 bases from J, the junction kept 5 bases outside the gene matches. CDR3 nucleotides: TGTGCCACCAGTGTTCCGGGACTAGCTAGCACAGATACGCAGTATTTT. This encodes CATSVPGLASTDTQYF.

At least ten counts were recorded for this clonotype. The chain carries TRBV2 and TRBJ2-1; TRBD2 aligns across 11 bases. This CDR3 is built from 14 residues. With V trimmed by 7 bases and J by 7 bases, 6 bases remained unmatched. CDR1 and CDR2 (germline): SNHLY, FYNNEI. CDR3 sequence (DNA): TGTGCCAGCAAACGGGGGACTAGCGGTAATGAGCAGTTCTTC. It specifies CASKRGTSGNEQFF.

This clonotype was seen repeatedly, ten times or more. CDR3 DNA: TGTGCCAGCAGTTCCCCAGGGGTGGCTGAAGCTTTCTTT. Encoded protein: CASSSPGVAEAFF. The chain links TRBV6-6 to TRBJ1-1; tentative D call: TRBD1 (6 bases). The CDR3 is 13 amino acids. Germline CDR1 MNHNY, CDR2 SVGAGI (reference sequence). Between the trimmed V and J ends, which lost 4 bases and 6 bases, there was a span of 12 bases.

This clonotype was found many times. The chain carries TRBV25-1 and TRBJ2-5, with D possibly matching TRBD2 (5 bases). The CDR3 extends over 14 amino acids. Trimming removed 2 bases at V and 3 bases at J, with 10 bases between. Germline V gene sequence: CDR1 MGHDK, CDR2 SYGVNS. CDR3 coding DNA: TGTGCCAGCAGTGAAACTAGGGCCAAAGAGACCCAGTACTTC. This translates into CASSETRAKETQYF.

In its sample, this clonotype was seen many times. V and J are TRBV28 and TRBJ2-1; either TRBD1 or TRBD2 may supply D (6 bases each). Trimming pared 7 bases from V and 5 bases from J, leaving 18 bases between. Germline-derived CDR1 and CDR2 are MDHEN and SYDVKM. The CDR3 is made up of 15 amino acids. The CDR3 DNA reads as TGTGCCAGCAAGAGAGGAGGAGGGGGACACAATGAGCAGTTCTTC. It codes for CASKRGGGGHNEQFF.

V and J are TRBV5-1 and TRBJ2-5; D uncertain. Trimming took 2 bases from V and 2 from J, leaving 10 bases between them. Germline CDR1 reads SGHRS; CDR2 reads YFSETQ. The CDR3 has 14 residues. The CDR3 DNA reads as TGCGCCAGCAGCTTTCGTCAGACGCAAGAGACCCAGTACTTC. Translated: CASSFRQTQETQYF. Combining the CDR3 with reference TRBV5-1 and TRBJ2-5 gives the whole variable domain KAGVTQTPRYLIKTRGQQVTLSCSPISGHRSVSWYQQTPGQGLQFLFEYFSETQRNKGNFPGRFSGRQFSNSRSEMNVSTLELGDSALYLCASSFRQTQETQYFGPGTRLLVL.